The clone carrying this T cell receptor beta chain showed up just once. In the authors' methods: Nucleated cell number was recorded as an estimate derived from reference gene primer amplification. Sequencing used immunoSEQ multiplex PCR; TCRdb keeps in-frame clones, though not all of them. The D gene and trimming were derived from the DNA, and the V and J assignments and clone size from that table. The sample lists around 200,000 clones, about 77% occurring once. The data are from a study of blood T cell repertoires in COVID-19. On the study more broadly: Spain, Italy and the United States supplied samples that represented acute and convalescent COVID-19. T cells, B-cell-depleted T cells, or PBMCs supplied cDNA or gDNA.

The CDR3 is made up of 14 amino acids. In germline, CDR1 is SGDLS, CDR2 YYNGEE. V was pared by 0 bases and J by 5 bases, with 11 bases between. Sequenced: peripheral blood. The sequence came from a woman over 75 with active or convalescent COVID-19. The rearrangement uses TRBV9 and TRBJ2-5; no clear D gene. The CDR3 sequence is CASSVGTVYETQYF. DNA for the CDR3: TGTGCCAGCAGCGTAGGAACAGTATACGAGACCCAGTACTTC. The whole variable domain, remainder taken from reference TRBV9 and TRBJ2-5, is DSGVTQTPKHLITATGQRVTLRCSPRSGDLSVYWYQQSLDQGLQFLIQYYNGEERAKGNILERFSAQQFPDLHSELNLSSLELGDSALYFCASSVGTVYETQYFGPGTRLLVL.